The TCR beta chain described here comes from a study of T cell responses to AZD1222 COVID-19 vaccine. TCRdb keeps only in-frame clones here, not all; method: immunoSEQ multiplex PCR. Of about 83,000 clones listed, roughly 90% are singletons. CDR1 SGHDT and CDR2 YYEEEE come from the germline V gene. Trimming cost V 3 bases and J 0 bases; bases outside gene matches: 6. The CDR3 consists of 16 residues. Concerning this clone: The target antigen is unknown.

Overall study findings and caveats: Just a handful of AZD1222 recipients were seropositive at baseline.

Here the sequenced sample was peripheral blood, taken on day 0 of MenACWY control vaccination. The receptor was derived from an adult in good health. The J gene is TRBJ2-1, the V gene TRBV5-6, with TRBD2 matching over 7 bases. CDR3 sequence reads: CASSSQLAPSYNEQFF. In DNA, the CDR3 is TGTGCCAGCAGCTCCCAACTAGCGCCCTCCTACAATGAGCAGTTCTTC.